This T cell receptor (beta chain) was sequenced during a study of OX40 agonist ivuxolimab in advanced cancers. About the research overall: Ivuxolimab, which is an agonistic anti-OX40 (CD134) antibody, was administered to the patients. Three partial responders included one hepatocellular carcinoma patient and two cutaneous melanoma patients. General study results and limits: Expanded clones belonging to CD8+ T cells outnumbered, on average, those of CD4+.

As for this clone: Its antigen is still unknown.

Germline assignment: CDR1 SGHNT and CDR2 YYREEE (reference sequence). V trimming: 2 bases; J trimming: 0 bases; junction bases outside the gene matches: 4. This CDR3 comprises 17 residues. Data came from immunoSEQ multiplex PCR; TCRdb stores just in-frame clones and leaves some out. The data contain 70,000 to 90,000 clones, 85% to 90% of them seen just once; the ten biggest clones take up over 9.5%. The sequencing here drew on CD4+ or CD8+ T cells sorted from blood, taken in a trial of the OX40 agonist ivuxolimab. The rearrangement uses TRBV5-4 and TRBJ2-3, with 12 bases aligning to TRBD2. This TCR derives from an adult with an advanced solid tumor such as melanoma, head and neck, liver or kidney cancer. The CDR3: CASSLPSGGASTDTQYF. The DNA for the CDR3 is TGTGCCAGCAGCTTACCTAGCGGGGGGGCAAGCACAGATACGCAGTATTTT.